The rows below give T cell receptor beta chains drawn from one sample of a study of T-cell memory formation after mild COVID-19. TCRdb redid the calling of the 5' RACE reads with MiXCR, one entry per CDR3 protein. The sample carries fewer than 500,000 distinct CDR3 sequences, nearly 25% recorded once. Sequencing used PBMCs or a T cell subset sorted from them (not recorded which). The receptors were sampled from an adult woman who had mild COVID-19 (a few samples of this study predate the infection). Cell type and time point are not known. CDR3s include the opening cysteine and the closing phenylalanine or tryptophan. A D gene is named only where the DNA matches it firmly. Not every row has a clone size; where given, it reads once, few, many or a size class.

>TRBJ2-1|.|TRBV19|.
TGTGCCAGTAGTATGTCATGGGGCAATGAGCAGTTCTTC
CASSMSWGNEQFF
>TRBJ2-3|.|TRBV14|.
TGTGCCAGCAGAGCGAACGGGGGCACAGATACGCAGTATTTT
CASRANGGTDTQYF
>TRBJ1-1|few|TRBV2|TRBD1
TGTGCCAGCAGTTGGGACAGGGGCACTGAAGCTTTCTTT
CASSWDRGTEAFF
>TRBJ1-1|.|TRBV7-8|TRBD1
TGTGCCAGCAGCACCTACGGACAGGGGAACACTGAAGCTTTCTTT
CASSTYGQGNTEAFF
>TRBJ1-6|.|TRBV11-3|.
TGTGCCAGCAGCTTCTCTACCAGTTCACCCCTCCACTTT
CASSFSTSSPLHF
>TRBJ2-3|.|TRBV11-2|TRBD2
TGTGCCAGCAGCTTAGAAACTAGCGGGAGTAGAGATACGCAGTATTTT
CASSLETSGSRDTQYF
>TRBJ1-1|few|TRBV10-2|.
TGCGCCAGCAGTGTAGAAGGCTTGAACACTGAAGCTTTCTTT
CASSVEGLNTEAFF
>TRBJ1-5|.|TRBV7-9|.
TGTGCCAGCAGCTTGGATGTCGAAGCCCAGCATTTT
CASSLDVEAQHF
>TRBJ2-1|few|TRBV29-1|.
TGCAGCGTTGAAGATCTACAATTGTGGAATGAGCAGTTCTTC
CSVEDLQLWNEQFF
>TRBJ1-1|few|TRBV18|.
TGTGCCAGCTCACCGCTTCCACAGTTGAACACTGAAGCTTTCTTT
CASSPLPQLNTEAFF
>TRBJ1-2|.|TRBV7-2|TRBD1
TGTGCCAGCAGCTGGGACAGCTACTATGGCTACACCTTC
CASSWDSYYGYTF
>TRBJ2-2|few|TRBV28|.
TGTGCCAGCGGGATCCGCACCGGGGAGCTGTTTTTT
CASGIRTGELFF
>TRBJ1-2|.|TRBV4-1|.
TGCGCCAGCAGCCAAGGTCCCCCGGGCTATGGCTACACCTTC
CASSQGPPGYGYTF
>TRBJ1-2|.|TRBV3-1|.
TGTGCCAGCAGCCACCGCCAGGGCTCTAACTATGGCTACACCTTC
CASSHRQGSNYGYTF
>TRBJ2-1|.|TRBV30|.
TGTGCCTGGAGTGTAGCGAATGAGCAGTTCTTC
CAWSVANEQFF
>TRBJ2-1|many|TRBV5-1|.
TGCGCCAGCAGCTTTGAAAGCGTAGTCGGATACAATGAGCAGTTCTTC
CASSFESVVGYNEQFF
>TRBJ2-2|few|TRBV19|TRBD2
TGTGCCAGTAGGACTAGCGGGAGGGCGACGAACACCGGGGAGCTGTTTTTT
CASRTSGRATNTGELFF
>TRBJ1-5|.|TRBV6-5|.
TGTGCCAGCAGTTACTCGATCCCGGACAGAAGCAATCAGCCCCAGCATTTT
CASSYSIPDRSNQPQHF
>TRBJ2-5|few|TRBV3-1|TRBD2
TGTGCCAGCAGCCGGACTAGCGGGGTAACTCAAGAGACCCAGTACTTC
CASSRTSGVTQETQYF
>TRBJ1-1|few|TRBV19|.
TGTGCCAGTAGTATAGTGCGGGACACTGAAGCTTTCTTT
CASSIVRDTEAFF
>TRBJ1-3|.|TRBV6-5|TRBD1
TGTGCCAGCAGTTACTCCGGGACAGTCGGAAACACCATATATTTT
CASSYSGTVGNTIYF
>TRBJ2-1|few|TRBV5-1|TRBD2
TGCGCCAGCAGCTTGTCCCTAGCGGGAGGGCAAGGCAATGAGCAGTTCTTC
CASSLSLAGGQGNEQFF
>TRBJ2-3|few|TRBV12-3/TRBV12-4|.
TGTGCCAGCAGACCAACCTCAACCGATACGCAGTATTTT
CASRPTSTDTQYF
>TRBJ1-2|.|TRBV6-2/TRBV6-3|.
TGTGCCAGCAGTAGACCGCCGGGGGGTGAGGGCTACACCTTC
CASSRPPGGEGYTF
>TRBJ2-3|few|TRBV7-2|TRBD1
TGTGCCAGCAGTTGGACAGGGTCGGAAGCAGATACGCAGTATTTT
CASSWTGSEADTQYF
>TRBJ2-1|.|TRBV29-1|TRBD2
TGCAGCGTCGTCCGGGACTATTCCTACAATGAGCAGTTCTTC
CSVVRDYSYNEQFF
>TRBJ2-7|few|TRBV5-6|.
TGTGCCAGCAGCCCGACAGTTAACCCCTCCTACGAGCAGTACTTC
CASSPTVNPSYEQYF
>TRBJ1-6|.|TRBV6-5|.
TGTGCCAGCAGTTACTCCCAGGATTCACCCCTCCACTTT
CASSYSQDSPLHF
>TRBJ2-4|few|TRBV6-6|.
TGTGCCAGCAGTCCATCAGAAATTTTCTCTTCTCCGTACTTC
CASSPSEIFSSPYF
>TRBJ1-4|.|TRBV18|TRBD1
TGTGCCAGCTCCCTGAGACAGGGAACTAATGAAAAACTGTTTTTT
CASSLRQGTNEKLFF
>TRBJ2-7|few|TRBV4-2|.
TGTGCCAGCAGCCAAGAAACCTTGGAATTGCCCTACGAGCAGTACTTC
CASSQETLELPYEQYF
>TRBJ2-7|.|TRBV27|.
TGTGCCAGCAGTTCGATCACAGGGTCCTACGAGCAGTACTTC
CASSSITGSYEQYF
>TRBJ1-1|.|TRBV13|TRBD1
TGTGCCAGCAGCCTCATGACAGGGGAGGGCACTGAAGCTTTCTTT
CASSLMTGEGTEAFF
>TRBJ2-1|.|TRBV7-9|.
TGTGCCAGCCTCGGGGGTTTGAATGAGCAGTTCTTC
CASLGGLNEQFF
>TRBJ2-7|few|TRBV7-9|.
TGTGCCAGCAGCTTTTGGGCCTCCGGTGTCGACGAGCAGTACTTC
CASSFWASGVDEQYF
>TRBJ1-1|few|TRBV3-1|TRBD1
TGTGCCAGCAGCCAAGGGGCCAGACAGGGGAGCTCCGGGTCTGAAGCTTTCTTT
CASSQGARQGSSGSEAFF
>TRBJ2-7|few|TRBV29-1|.
TGCAGCGTATTAGAGGGGTCCGAGAAGTACGAGCAGTACTTC
CSVLEGSEKYEQYF
>TRBJ2-7|.|TRBV4-2|.
TGTGCCAGCAGCCCCCCGGGGACCGACACCTACGAGCAGTACTTC
CASSPPGTDTYEQYF
>TRBJ2-7|few|TRBV12-5|TRBD1
TGTGCTAGTGGTTTGGTACTTGGGACAGCCTCCTACGAGCAGTACTTC
CASGLVLGTASYEQYF
>TRBJ2-3|.|TRBV27|.
TGTGCCAGCAATCTCCGCTTACAGAGCACAGATACGCAGTATTTT
CASNLRLQSTDTQYF
>TRBJ2-7|.|TRBV24-1|.
TGTGCCACCAGTGATCCGCGTAAGGGCGACGAGCAGTACTTC
CATSDPRKGDEQYF
>TRBJ2-1|.|TRBV3-1|TRBD2
TGTGCCAGCAGCCAAGAAGGTAGCGGGGGTCGGGATGAGCAGTTCTTC
CASSQEGSGGRDEQFF
>TRBJ2-5|.|TRBV24-1|.
TGTGCCACCAGTGACTTTCCAACCGCCTGGGGCCAGTACTTC
CATSDFPTAWGQYF
>TRBJ2-7|.|TRBV12-3/TRBV12-4|.
TGTGCCAGCAGGCCTAGTGACGAGCAGTACTTC
CASRPSDEQYF
>TRBJ2-1|few|TRBV7-3|.
TGTGCCAGCAGCTGGTCAACCGCCAATGAGCAGTTCTTC
CASSWSTANEQFF
>TRBJ2-3|.|TRBV6-2/TRBV6-3|.
TGTGCCAGCACCCAGAGGCGCACAGATACGCAGTATTTT
CASTQRRTDTQYF
>TRBJ2-7|many|TRBV7-2|TRBD2
TGTGCCAGCAGCATACGGGATCTAGCGGGAGGTCCCTACGAGCAGTACTTC
CASSIRDLAGGPYEQYF
>TRBJ2-2|.|TRBV27|TRBD2
TGTGCCAGCAGCCGTACTAGCGGGACCTCGGGCACCGGGGAGCTGTTTTTT
CASSRTSGTSGTGELFF
>TRBJ2-1|few|TRBV7-8|TRBD2
TGTGCCAGCAAGGGGACTAGCGACTACAATGAGCAGTTCTTC
CASKGTSDYNEQFF
>TRBJ2-3|.|TRBV3-1|.
TGTGCCAGCAGCCAAGAAAGGGCGGGGGCACGCACAGATACGCAGTATTTT
CASSQERAGARTDTQYF
>TRBJ1-6|.|TRBV5-5|TRBD1
TGTGCCAGCAGCAACTGGGACAGGGGGAGAAATTCACCCCTCCACTTT
CASSNWDRGRNSPLHF
>TRBJ1-5|.|TRBV7-8|.
TGTGCCAGCAGCTCCTCCGGGGCCTACAATCAGCCCCAGCATTTT
CASSSSGAYNQPQHF